The next 32 T cell receptor beta chains were all read from a single sample in a study of blood T cells in healthy people across ages. A J-beta primer mix and a sample-barcoded 5' primer were used in a second PCR of about 7 to 12 cycles. MiXCR, run by TCRdb on the 5' RACE reads, gives a single entry per CDR3 protein. The profile covers some 700,000 distinct CDR3 sequences, with 22% appearing a single time and under 25% taken by the ten largest. Sequenced material: blood. These receptors came from a man aged 65-85 years in good health.

This clonotype was seen only a few times. V and J are TRBV2 and TRBJ1-1; TRBD1 aligns across 7 bases. There are 13 residues in the CDR3. Trimming took 5 bases from V and 6 from J; bases not matched to a gene: 6. CDR1 is SNHLY, CDR2 FYNNEI, per germline. CDR3 residues: CASSRQGVAEAFF. The DNA of the CDR3 is TGTGCCAGCAGTAGACAGGGAGTCGCTGAAGCTTTCTTT.

V is TRBV7-2 and J is TRBJ2-5; 12 nucleotides line up with TRBD2. The DNA end favors TRBJ2-1, so the J call may be wrong. Looked up from germline, CDR1 is SGHTA and CDR2 is FQGNSA. This CDR3 region has 17 residues. CDR3 bases: TGTGCCAGCAGCTCGACTCCAGGACTAGCGGGGACGGGTGAGCAGTTCTTC. This translates into CASSSTPGLAGTGEQFF.

The chain joins TRBV12-3 or TRBV12-4 to TRBJ1-4; no definite D call. The CDR3 is made up of 11 amino acids. V was shortened by 6 bases and J by 12 bases, with 11 bases between the two germline ends. CDR3 in amino acids: CASRELSELFF. The CDR3 DNA reads TGTGCCAGCAGAGAGCTTTCGGAACTGTTTTTT.

The rearrangement links TRBV5-1 to TRBJ2-5; 9 nucleotides align to TRBD1. The end of the DNA aligns better with TRBJ2-7, so the J call may be wrong. The CDR3 consists of 14 residues. Looked up from germline, CDR1 is SGHRS and CDR2 is YFSETQ. The CDR3 DNA reads as TGCGCCAGCAGCTCGACGGGACAGGGTTCCGAGCAGTACTTC. Translating gives CASSSTGQGSEQYF.

As for this clonotype: A much larger clone differs by one base, so this may be a read error. The conserved phenylalanine or tryptophan is not found at the CDR3 terminus, so this likely reflects a read error. The rearrangement uses TRBV11-2 and TRBJ2-7; weak D call: TRBD1 (5 bases). There are 14 residues in the CDR3. Trimming shortened V by 1 base and J by 3 bases, and 10 bases separated the two germline ends. CDR1 SGHAT and CDR2 FQNNGV come from the germline V gene. Here the CDR3 reads CASSLVDSFYEQYL. The CDR3 region has the DNA TGTGCCAGCAGCTTAGTAGACAGTTTCTACGAGCAGTACCTC.

This clonotype showed up many times. This sequence joins TRBV12-3 or TRBV12-4 and TRBJ2-1; perhaps TRBD1 as D (6 bases). V was pared by 8 bases and J by 6 bases, with 14 bases between. This CDR3 contains 13 residues. In nucleotides, the CDR3 is TGTGCCAGCCAGGGGAGTTTGGGCAATGAGCAGTTCTTC. This sequence encodes CASQGSLGNEQFF.

J is TRBJ2-5 and V is TRBV7-2; 12 bases are shared with TRBD2. CDR3 length equals 15 residues. Germline CDR1 reads SGHTA; CDR2 reads FQGNSA. V lost 6 bases, J lost 3 bases, and 5 bases stayed unmatched. The CDR3 loop is CASSSWTSGKETQYF. The CDR3 DNA sequence: TGTGCCAGCAGTTCTTGGACTAGCGGGAAAGAGACCCAGTACTTC.

V usage is TRBV12-3 or TRBV12-4 and J usage is TRBJ1-1; no firm D call. The length of the CDR3 is 13 residues. V dropped 3 bases and J dropped 7 bases, with 12 bases sitting between them. The CDR3 nucleotides are TGTGCCAGCAGTTTCGCGGAGATCGGTGAAGCTTTCTTT. It specifies CASSFAEIGEAFF.

There are a few counts of this clonotype. CDR3 in amino acids: CATSDMTGDEAFF. CDR3 DNA sequence: TGTGCCACCAGTGACATGACAGGGGATGAAGCTTTCTTT. The chain couples TRBV24-1 to TRBJ1-1, with TRBD1 identical over 8 bases. Unmatched junction bases numbered 4, after V lost 4 bases and J lost 7 bases. This CDR3 comprises 13 residues. Germline values: CDR1 KGHDR, CDR2 SFDVKD.

The chain joins TRBV13 to TRBJ2-1, with D possibly being TRBD2 (5 bases). CDR1 is PRHDT, CDR2 FYEKMQ, per germline (reference sequence). The CDR3 is made up of 16 amino acids. V dropped 3 bases and J dropped 0 bases, with 12 bases sitting between them. The CDR3 bases are TGTGCCAGCAGCTTTGGCGGGCAGAGCTCCTACAATGAGCAGTTCTTC. Translation: CASSFGGQSSYNEQFF.

The chain employs TRBV9 and TRBJ2-2; perhaps TRBD1 as D (6 bases). The CDR3 spans 16 residues. From germline, CDR1 is SGDLS and CDR2 YYNGEE. V was shortened by 2 bases and J by 4 bases, with 15 bases between the two germline ends. The CDR3 coding sequence is TGTGCCAGCAGCGTCCAGACAGGAGACCCCACCGGGGAGCTGTTTTTT. Translation: CASSVQTGDPTGELFF.

Comments on this clonotype: This clone may be a read error of a much larger clone one base away. The chain recombines TRBV6-1 with TRBJ2-2, with 7 bases aligning to TRBD1. The germline CDR1 and CDR2 sequences are MNHNS and SASEGT. This CDR3 spans 15 amino acids. This CDR3 is CVSTDRVANTGELFF. DNA of the CDR3: TGTGTCAGCACCGACAGGGTAGCGAACACCGGGGAGCTGTTTTTT.

As for this clonotype: This may be a read error, as it is one base from a much larger clone. The chain combines TRBV20-1 with TRBJ2-7; 9 nucleotides match TRBD1. The assigned J gene may be wrong: the sequence end matches TRBJ2-5 better. Germline CDR1 is DFQATT and CDR2 is SNEGSKA (reference sequence). The CDR3 spans 15 residues. CDR3 DNA: TGCAGTACTACTCCTGGACAGGGGCACCAAGAGACCCAGTACTTC. Encoded protein: CSTTPGQGHQETQYF.

The genes are TRBV5-1 and TRBJ2-7; D call uncertain. The germline V gene encodes CDR1 SGHRS and CDR2 YFSETQ. The CDR3 spans 14 residues. The V end was cut by 3 bases, the J end by 7 bases, with 17 bases between. In DNA, the CDR3 is TGCGCCAGCAGCTCCCAACCCGGGTCTCGGGAGCAGTACTTC. It specifies CASSSQPGSREQYF.

The V gene is TRBV14, the J gene TRBJ2-5; possibly TRBD1 or TRBD2 for D (6 bases each). The J call may not be correct, given that the DNA end is closer to TRBJ2-1. Germline V gene lookup returns CDR1 SGHDN and CDR2 FVKESK. The CDR3 has 17 residues. The CDR3 coding sequence is TGTGCCTCAACTCCCTTTGGGGGGCTAGCTCGGGGCGATGAGCAGTTCTTC. As protein: CASTPFGGLARGDEQFF.

This clonotype came up a few times. The chain joins TRBV7-6 to TRBJ2-5; 9 positions agree with TRBD2. The J call may be wrong; the DNA end is better matched by TRBJ2-1. The CDR3 length is 15 residues. The germline V gene has CDR1 SGHVS and CDR2 FNYEAQ. This chain's CDR3 is CASSYSGGNYNEQFF. The CDR3 DNA reads TGTGCCAGCAGCTACAGCGGGGGGAACTACAATGAGCAGTTCTTC.

The rearrangement uses TRBV11-2 and TRBJ2-3, with TRBD2 identical over 9 bases. V lost 5 bases, J lost 3 bases, and 9 bases stayed unmatched. The CDR3 length is 16 residues. CDR1 SGHAT and CDR2 FQNNGV come from the germline V gene. CDR3 sequence reads: CASSLSGSVGTDTQYF. The DNA of the CDR3 is TGTGCCAGCAGCCTTAGCGGGAGTGTTGGTACAGATACGCAGTATTTT.

The chain joins TRBV29-1 to TRBJ1-2; TRBD1 agrees at 7 bases. Germline V gene data show CDR1 as SQVTM and CDR2 as ANQGSEA. CDR3 length: 12 amino acids. Unmatched junction bases numbered 6, after V lost 7 bases and J lost 4 bases. CDR3 sequence: CSGKDRIYGYTF. CDR3 DNA sequence: TGCAGCGGTAAGGACAGGATCTATGGCTACACCTTC.

This clonotype turned up a few times. Compared with germline, one end of the junction differs, possibly owing to a read error. In DNA, the CDR3 is TGTGCTAGCAGCTTGGCTAGCGGGAGTTTATACAATGAGCAGTTCTTC. This gives the protein CASSLASGSLYNEQFF. The chain uses TRBV7-7 and TRBJ2-1, with 10 bases identical to TRBD2. Per the germline V gene, CDR1 is SSHAT and CDR2 is FNYEAQ (reference sequence). CDR3 size: 16 residues.

In its sample, this clonotype was seen a few times. This rearrangement joins TRBV28 to TRBJ2-5; D gene uncertain. Germline V CDR1 and CDR2: MDHEN, SYDVKM. V lost 3 bases and J 4 bases, leaving 12 bases between the germline ends. The CDR3 has 14 residues. The CDR3 nucleotides are TGTGCCAGCAGTTTTGCCCCCTCCCTAGAGACCCAGTACTTC. Translated: CASSFAPSLETQYF.

This clonotype appeared a few times. The V and J genes are TRBV6-5 and TRBJ2-5; possible D gene TRBD2, 5 bases. The CDR3 has 12 amino acids. Germline V CDR1 and CDR2: MNHEY, SVGAGI. V was clipped by 0 bases and J by 11 bases, with 10 bases between them. CDR3 sequence: CASSYSGWEQYF. The CDR3 nucleotides are TGTGCCAGCAGTTACTCGGGGTGGGAGCAGTACTTC.

The chain couples TRBV7-9 to TRBJ1-2; 7 bases line up with TRBD1. There are 13 residues in the CDR3. The germline V gene encodes CDR1 SEHNR and CDR2 FQNEAQ (reference sequence). Trimming removed 5 bases from V and 6 bases from J; junction bases left unmatched: 6. CDR3 DNA: TGTGCCAGCAGCCAAAGACAGGGAGATGGCTACACCTTC. It translates to CASSQRQGDGYTF.

This clonotype showed up just once. The V call is TRBV12-3 or TRBV12-4, the J call TRBJ1-5, with TRBD1 identical over 8 bases. V lost 6 bases, J lost 6 bases, and 10 bases stayed unmatched. The CDR3 has 15 amino acids. The CDR3: CASSLDRGIRQPQHF. The CDR3 DNA reads TGTGCCAGCAGCCTTGACAGGGGCATCCGTCAGCCCCAGCATTTT.

This chain uses TRBV24-1 with TRBJ2-3; 11 bases are shared with TRBD2. The length of the CDR3 is 17 residues. Germline loops: CDR1 KGHDR, CDR2 SFDVKD. The V and J ends lost 3 bases and 4 bases, in that order; junction bases with no gene match: 8. The CDR3 DNA reads TGTGCCACCAGTGATCCTCAACTAGCGGGAGTAGCAGATACGCAGTATTTT. Protein sequence: CATSDPQLAGVADTQYF.

This rearrangement joins TRBV24-1 to TRBJ2-1; 13 bases match TRBD2. J was trimmed by 12 bases and V by 9 bases; bases with no gene match: 16. Per the germline V gene, CDR1 is KGHDR and CDR2 is SFDVKD. The CDR3 is 16 amino acids. The CDR3 region is CATELTGTSGVAGQFF. The CDR3 DNA reads as TGTGCCACCGAATTGACTGGGACTAGCGGGGTGGCGGGGCAGTTCTTC.

This chain uses TRBV6-4 with TRBJ1-6; D is unresolved. Germline-derived CDR1 and CDR2 are MRHNA and SNTAGT. V lost 2 bases and J lost 7, with 9 bases in between. The CDR3 covers 14 residues. The CDR3 spells CASSDIGVNSPLHF. The CDR3 region has the DNA TGTGCCAGCAGTGACATAGGTGTAAATTCACCCCTCCACTTT.

This rearrangement joins TRBV24-1 to TRBJ2-1; 13 bases agree with TRBD2. Germline V gene sequence: CDR1 KGHDR, CDR2 SFDVKD. J lost 8 bases, V lost 4 bases, and 10 bases had no gene match. The CDR3 sequence is 17 residues long. The DNA for the CDR3 is TGTGCCACCAGTGACCATTCACTAGCGGGGGGGACCGATGAGCAGTTCTTC. Its translation is CATSDHSLAGGTDEQFF.

This clonotype occurred a few times. The gene calls are TRBV21-1 and TRBJ1-2; the table's D call, TRBD1, has no DNA check behind it. TRBV21-1 is shown as a pseudogene. CDR3 length: 13 amino acids. The CDR3 protein is CASSNGTGWDYTF. The CDR3 DNA is TGTGCCAGCAGCAATGGGACAGGCTGGGACTACACCTTC.

The chain uses TRBV4-1 and TRBJ2-7; TRBD1 might be the D (6 bases). CDR3 size: 15 residues. Per germline, CDR1 MGHRA and CDR2 YSYEKL. Deletions cut 4 bases from V and 0 bases from J, with 13 bases between. The CDR3 DNA is TGCGCCAGCAGCCTCCGACAGGAGAGCTCCTACGAGCAGTACTTC. It translates to CASSLRQESSYEQYF.

This clonotype was seen more than once but under ten times. V is TRBV7-9 and J is TRBJ1-2, with D possibly being TRBD1 (5 bases). CDR3 length equals 16 residues. V was shortened by 4 bases and J by 4 bases, with 19 bases between the two germline ends. CDR1 and CDR2 (germline): SEHNR, FQNEAQ (reference sequence). The CDR3 DNA reads TGTGCCAGCAGCTCCGCCGGTGTGGGGGGACTCTATGGCTACACCTTC. Translation: CASSSAGVGGLYGYTF.

About this clonotype: One end of the junction fails to match germline, which may point to a read error. The chain employs TRBV27 and TRBJ1-5; the D gene is possibly TRBD1 (5 bases). Germline values: CDR1 MNHEY, CDR2 SMNVEV (reference sequence). The CDR3 spans 16 residues. The CDR3 DNA reads TGTGCCAGCAGTCTGGCCGGGGGAAGGAGCAATCAGCTCCAGCATTTT. Amino acid sequence: CASSLAGGRSNQLQHF.

This clonotype came up a few times. V gene TRBV3-1 combines with J gene TRBJ1-1, with D tentatively TRBD1 (5 bases). The CDR3 covers 14 residues. CDR1 and CDR2 from the germline V gene are LGHDT and YNNKEL (reference sequence). With 1 base removed from V and 7 bases from J, the gap between germline ends came to 13 bases. The CDR3 DNA follows: TGTGCCAGCAGCCAAGGCCTTCAGGGCAATGAAGCTTTCTTT. Its translation is CASSQGLQGNEAFF.